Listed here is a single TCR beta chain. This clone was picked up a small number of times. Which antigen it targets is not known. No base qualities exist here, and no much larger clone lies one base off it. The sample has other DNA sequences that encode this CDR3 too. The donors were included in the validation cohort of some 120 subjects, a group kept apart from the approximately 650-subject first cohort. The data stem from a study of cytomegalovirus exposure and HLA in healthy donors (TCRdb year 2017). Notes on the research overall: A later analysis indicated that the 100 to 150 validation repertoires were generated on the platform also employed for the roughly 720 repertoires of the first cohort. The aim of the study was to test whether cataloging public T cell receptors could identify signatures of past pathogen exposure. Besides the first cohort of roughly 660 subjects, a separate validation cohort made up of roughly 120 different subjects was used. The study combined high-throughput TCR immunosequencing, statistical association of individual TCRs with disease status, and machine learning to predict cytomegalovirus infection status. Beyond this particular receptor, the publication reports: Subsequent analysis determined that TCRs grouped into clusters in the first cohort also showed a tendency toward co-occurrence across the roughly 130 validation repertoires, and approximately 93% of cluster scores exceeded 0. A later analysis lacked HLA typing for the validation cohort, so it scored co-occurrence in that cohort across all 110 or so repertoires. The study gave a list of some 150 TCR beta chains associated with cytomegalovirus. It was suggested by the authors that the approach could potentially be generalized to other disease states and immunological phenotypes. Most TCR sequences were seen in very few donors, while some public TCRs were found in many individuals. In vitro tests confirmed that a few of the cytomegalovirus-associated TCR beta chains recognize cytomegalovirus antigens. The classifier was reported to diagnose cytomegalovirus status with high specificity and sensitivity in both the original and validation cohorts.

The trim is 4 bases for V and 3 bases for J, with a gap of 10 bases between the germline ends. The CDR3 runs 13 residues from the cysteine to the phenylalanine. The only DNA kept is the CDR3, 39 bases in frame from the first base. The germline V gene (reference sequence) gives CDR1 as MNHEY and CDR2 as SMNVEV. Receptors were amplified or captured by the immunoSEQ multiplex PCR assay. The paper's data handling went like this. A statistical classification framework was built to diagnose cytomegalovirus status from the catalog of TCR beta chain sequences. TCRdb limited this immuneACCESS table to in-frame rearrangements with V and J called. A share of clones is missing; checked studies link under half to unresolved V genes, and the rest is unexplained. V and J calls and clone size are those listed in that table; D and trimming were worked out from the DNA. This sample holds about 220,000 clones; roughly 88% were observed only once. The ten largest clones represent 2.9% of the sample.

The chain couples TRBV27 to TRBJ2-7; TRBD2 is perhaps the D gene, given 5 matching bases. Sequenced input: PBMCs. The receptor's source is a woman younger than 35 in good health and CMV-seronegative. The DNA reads TGTGCCAGCAGTTCGCGGGTTAGCTACGAGCAGTACTTC. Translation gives CASSSRVSYEQYF.